Below, 5 T cell receptor beta chains from the same sample are listed, as sequenced in a study of blood T cell repertoires in COVID-19. Repertoires were generated with immunoSEQ multiplex PCR, while TCRdb's copy carries only in-frame clones and drops some. The sample consists of over 130,000 clones, 82% of them appearing once. Sample: peripheral blood. Receptors were obtained from a woman at least 80 years old with acute or convalescent COVID-19.

This rearrangement joins TRBV5-1 to TRBJ1-1; no reliable D call. V lost 4 bases and J 1 base, leaving 11 bases between the germline ends. The CDR3 spans 14 residues. Germline V gene data show CDR1 as SGHRS and CDR2 as YFSETQ. CDR3 loop: CASSRRSTNTEAFF. For the CDR3, the DNA is TGCGCCAGCAGCCGCCGGTCAACGAACACTGAAGCTTTCTTT. Based on the CDR3 plus reference TRBV5-1 and TRBJ1-1, the full variable domain is KAGVTQTPRYLIKTRGQQVTLSCSPISGHRSVSWYQQTPGQGLQFLFEYFSETQRNKGNFPGRFSGRQFSNSRSEMNVSTLELGDSALYLCASSRRSTNTEAFFGQGTRLTVV.

The rearrangement joins TRBV15 to TRBJ2-3; 12 bases match TRBD2. Germline V gene lookup returns CDR1 LNHNV and CDR2 YYDKDF (reference sequence). After removal of 1 base from V and 6 bases from J, the junction contained 5 bases not matched to a gene. This CDR3 has 16 residues. The CDR3 region has the DNA TGTGCCACCAGCAGAGCGCTAGCGGGAGGGCTGGATACGCAGTATTTT. It codes for CATSRALAGGLDTQYF.

The chain is built from TRBV19 and TRBJ2-2, with a possible D match to TRBD2 (6 bases). The germline V gene encodes CDR1 LNHDA and CDR2 SQIVND (reference sequence). Trimming took 4 bases from V and 5 from J, leaving 14 bases between them. The CDR3 has 15 amino acids. This CDR3 reads CASSTGLRRTGELFF. The CDR3 region has the DNA TGTGCCAGTAGTACGGGACTTCGGAGGACCGGGGAGCTGTTTTTT.

The CDR3 DNA reads as TGTGCCAGCAAAGAGACGGGGTATTCCTACGAGCAGTACTTC. Protein product: CASKETGYSYEQYF. The chain joins TRBV2 to TRBJ2-7; perhaps TRBD2 as D (5 bases). Germline-derived CDR1 and CDR2 are SNHLY and FYNNEI. The CDR3 runs 14 residues. Trimming shortened V by 7 bases and J by 1 base, and 14 bases separated the two germline ends. The whole variable domain, remainder taken from reference TRBV2 and TRBJ2-7, is EPEVTQTPSHQVTQMGQEVILRCVPISNHLYFYWYRQILGQKVEFLVSFYNNEISEKSEIFDDQFSVERPDGSNFTLKIRSTKLEDSAMYFCASKETGYSYEQYFGPGTRLTVT.

The chain joins TRBV28 to TRBJ2-3; TRBD1 aligns across 8 bases. Per the germline V gene, CDR1 is MDHEN and CDR2 is SYDVKM. CDR3 length equals 16 residues. V lost 3 bases to trimming and J lost 2 bases; unmatched junction nucleotides: 7. CDR3 DNA sequence: TGTGCCAGCAGTTTTTCAGGGGGCTATTACACAGATACGCAGTATTTT. The encoded protein is CASSFSGGYYTDTQYF.